The 10 T cell receptor beta chains below were found in one sample sequenced in a study of a mutant IDH1 vaccine in newly diagnosed glioma. Profiling relied on immunoSEQ multiplex PCR, and the TCRdb table lists in-frame clones only, not all of them. The sample has 35,000 to 45,000 clones; 83% are singletons. As to time point: week 35, safety follow-up. Each dose delivered 300 ug of mutant IDH1 20-mer peptide subcutaneously with imiquimod. Their cognate antigens are unknown. This sample comprised PBMCs, obtained from a glioma patient whose treatment included an IDH1 peptide vaccine. These receptors were obtained from a woman between 45 and 60 years old with glioma.

This clone was detected only a few times. The chain has TRBV6-5 and TRBJ1-1; no reliable D call. This CDR3 spans 12 amino acids. CDR1 is MNHEY and CDR2 is SVGAGI in the germline V gene. Trimming removed 2 bases at V and 4 bases at J, with 5 bases between. In nucleotides, the CDR3 is TGTGCCAGCAGTTACGGGAGCACTGAAGCTTTCTTT. It is translated as CASSYGSTEAFF.

Only a few counts were recorded for this clone. The chain couples TRBV14 to TRBJ1-2; unclear D gene. Trimming pared 1 base from V and 6 bases from J, leaving 15 bases between. Germline V gives CDR1 SGHDN, CDR2 FVKESK. CDR3 length equals 15 residues. DNA of the CDR3: TGTGCCAGCAGCCAAGCTTACCGGGGATTAGATGGCTACACCTTC. This codes for CASSQAYRGLDGYTF.

This rearrangement joins TRBV28 to TRBJ2-5, with 7 positions matching TRBD2. Germline loops: CDR1 MDHEN, CDR2 SYDVKM. The V and J ends lost 3 bases and 7 bases, in that order; junction bases with no gene match: 8. This CDR3 is 14 amino acids long. The CDR3 DNA sequence: TGTGCCAGCAGTTTCGGACTAGAGATTGGGACCCAGTACTTC. This encodes CASSFGLEIGTQYF.

The rearrangement uses TRBV13 and TRBJ1-6, with 10 bases lining up with TRBD1. The CDR3 totals 16 residues. Per germline, CDR1 PRHDT and CDR2 FYEKMQ (reference sequence). V dropped 4 bases and J dropped 5; count of bases not matched to a gene: 5. The CDR3 DNA reads TGTGCCAGCAGCTCCCGGGACAGGGGAAATAATTCACCCCTCCACTTT. Protein product: CASSSRDRGNNSPLHF.

The chain couples TRBV9 to TRBJ2-5, with D possibly matching TRBD2 (6 bases). The CDR3 sequence is 13 residues long. V lost 0 bases to trimming and J lost 5 bases, with 8 bases between them. Germline-derived CDR1 and CDR2 are SGDLS and YYNGEE. The CDR3 bases are TGTGCCAGCAGCGTAGGTCGGGGGGAGACCCAGTACTTC. Translating gives CASSVGRGETQYF.

The chain uses TRBV6-5 and TRBJ2-7, with D hard to call. Germline CDR1 and CDR2: MNHEY and SVGAGI. The CDR3 runs to 11 residues. Trimming stripped 6 bases from V and 2 bases from J, with 5 bases between. The DNA of the CDR3 is TGTGCCAGCAGCCCTGCCTACGAGCAGTACTTC. Amino acid sequence: CASSPAYEQYF.

The rearrangement links TRBV13 to TRBJ1-1; D perhaps matches TRBD1 (5 bases). The V and J ends lost 4 bases and 6 bases respectively, with 12 bases between them. The CDR3 has 13 amino acids. Germline V lookup: CDR1 PRHDT, CDR2 FYEKMQ (reference sequence). Here the CDR3 DNA reads TGTGCCAGCAGCTCGGACAAAGGGGCTGAAGCTTTCTTT. This sequence encodes CASSSDKGAEAFF. The whole variable domain, remainder taken from reference TRBV13 and TRBJ1-1, is AAGVIQSPRHLIKEKRETATLKCYPIPRHDTVYWYQQGPGQDPQFLISFYEKMQSDKGSIPDRFSAQQFSDYHSELNMSSLELGDSALYFCASSSDKGAEAFFGQGTRLTVV.

The V and J genes are TRBV6-1 and TRBJ1-5; no reliable D call. Germline CDR1 MNHNS, CDR2 SASEGT. The CDR3 has 12 residues. V shed 8 bases and J shed 5 bases, with 10 bases lying between them. The CDR3 sequence is CASCLTHQPQHF. The CDR3 DNA is TGTGCCAGCTGCCTGACACATCAGCCCCAGCATTTT.

This chain uses TRBV7-9 with TRBJ2-2; D unresolved. V lost 6 bases and J 3 bases, leaving 17 bases between the germline ends. The length of the CDR3 is 16 residues. Per germline, CDR1 SEHNR and CDR2 FQNEAQ (reference sequence). CDR3 in amino acids: CASSLTARLDTGELFF. The CDR3 region has the DNA TGTGCCAGCAGTCTTACGGCTAGATTGGACACCGGGGAGCTGTTTTTT.

The chain carries TRBV7-9 and TRBJ1-4; tentatively, D is TRBD1 (5 bases). V gave up 3 bases and J gave up 5 bases, with 22 bases separating them. CDR3 length: 18 amino acids. Germline CDR1 and CDR2: SEHNR and FQNEAQ (reference sequence). The CDR3 DNA sequence: TGTGCCAGCAGCTTGCGTTTTCCGGGACGGGGGGAGAATGAAAAACTGTTTTTT. Protein product: CASSLRFPGRGENEKLFF. The whole variable domain, filled in from reference TRBV7-9 and TRBJ1-4, reads DTGVSQNPRHKITKRGQNVTFRCDPISEHNRLYWYRQTLGQGPEFLTYFQNEAQLEKSRLLSDRFSAERPKGSFSTLEIQRTEQGDSAMYLCASSLRFPGRGENEKLFFGSGTQLSVL.